These 4 T cell receptor beta chains share one sample of origin, sequenced in a study of T cell repertoires in cytomegalovirus infection. Each CDR3 protein is one row after TCRdb ran MiXCR on the reads. The table shows 800,000 to 950,000 distinct CDR3 sequences, with less than 35% occurring only once. The antigens for these receptors are not known. The sample was cultured CD8+ T cells from PBMCs, taken from culture after CMV antigen stimulation. These TCRs come from a human donor in good health (CMV status not recorded). Some clones in this sample may be carry-over from other donors' samples.

This clonotype was counted at least ten times. The chain carries TRBV11-1 and TRBJ2-5; 8 positions match TRBD2. CDR1 and CDR2 (germline): SGHAT, FQDESV (reference sequence). J was trimmed by 2 bases and V by 4 bases; bases with no gene match: 6. There are 15 residues in the CDR3. CDR3 DNA sequence: TGTGCCAGCAGCTCCCCGGGACTAGGACAAGAGACCCAGTACTTC. It encodes CASSSPGLGQETQYF.

The rearrangement joins TRBV13 to TRBJ2-2, with 10 nucleotides matching TRBD2. This CDR3 comprises 14 residues. V shed 4 bases, J shed 8 bases, and the junction held 4 bases outside the gene matches. In germline, CDR1 is PRHDT, CDR2 FYEKMQ (reference sequence). For the CDR3, the DNA is TGTGCCAGCAGCTCCCGGACTAGCGGTGGGGAGCTGTTTTTT. Protein: CASSSRTSGGELFF.

This clonotype was seen a few times. The rearrangement uses TRBV25-1 and TRBJ2-7; the match to TRBD1 covers 7 bases. The CDR3 runs to 12 residues. Looked up from germline, CDR1 is MGHDK and CDR2 is SYGVNS. V lost 2 bases to trimming and J lost 6 bases; unmatched junction nucleotides: 1. As DNA, the CDR3 is TGTGCCAGCAGTGAAAGGGGGCTCGAGCAGTACTTC. This gives the protein CASSERGLEQYF.

This clonotype was detected a few times. This sequence joins TRBV9 and TRBJ1-1; 8 bases are a match to TRBD1. There are 13 residues in the CDR3. CDR1 and CDR2 from the germline V gene are SGDLS and YYNGEE. With V trimmed by 4 bases and J by 8 bases, 7 bases remained unmatched. CDR3 sequence (DNA): TGTGCCAGCAGCACAGGACAGGGCCCCGAAGCTTTCTTT. It specifies CASSTGQGPEAFF. The whole variable domain, remainder taken from reference TRBV9 and TRBJ1-1, is DSGVTQTPKHLITATGQRVTLRCSPRSGDLSVYWYQQSLDQGLQFLIQYYNGEERAKGNILERFSAQQFPDLHSELNLSSLELGDSALYFCASSTGQGPEAFFGQGTRLTVV.